The rows below give T cell receptor beta chains drawn from one sample of a study of cytomegalovirus exposure and HLA in healthy donors. Here immunoSEQ multiplex PCR was the method, and the copy in TCRdb shows in-frame clones only, minus some. The sample has 76,000 or so clones, around three quarters seen once; the top ten hold 2% to 3%. Sequenced material: PBMCs. The receptors here all came from a young man in good health and CMV-seronegative. The CDR3 runs from the conserved cysteine through the conserved F or W. Fields, in order: V gene, J gene, clone size, D gene, CDR3 DNA, CDR3 protein. A D gene is named only where the DNA matches it firmly. For some rows the clone size is stated as once, few or many, or as a class when expanded; others skip it.

TRBV4-2	TRBJ2-2	-	-	TGTGCCAGCAGCAAGGAGGCGACCGGGGAGCTGTTTTTT	CASSKEATGELFF
TRBV11-3	TRBJ2-2	-	TRBD1	TGTGCCAGCAGCTTAGGTAGGGACAGGCTCGGGGGGGAGCTGTTTTTT	CASSLGRDRLGGELFF
TRBV28	TRBJ2-7	-	TRBD2	TGTGCCAGCATTCCTCCTCGGACGGGAGGATCCTACGAGCAGTACTTC	CASIPPRTGGSYEQYF
TRBV27	TRBJ2-7	-	TRBD2	TGTGCCAGCAGTTTACGGACTAGCGGGGCCTACGAGCAGTACTTC	CASSLRTSGAYEQYF
TRBV6-1	TRBJ2-7	-	-	TGTGCCAGCATGGGGGGACAGACCCGTGTTGTGTACTTC	CASMGGQTRVVYF
TRBV25-1	TRBJ2-1	-	TRBD1	TGTGCCAGCAGTGAATTTTTGGGACAGGGGCCCGGCAATGAGCAGTTCTTC	CASSEFLGQGPGNEQFF
TRBV7-6	TRBJ2-1	-	TRBD2	TGTGCCAGCACCCTCGGGGGGAGGGCCATAAGGGAGCAGTTCTTC	CASTLGGRAIREQFF
TRBV6-5	TRBJ2-7	-	-	TGTGCCAGCAGTTCCCCAGGTAGAAGCTCCTACGAGCAGTACTTC	CASSSPGRSSYEQYF
TRBV6-6	TRBJ2-7	-	TRBD1	TGTGCCAGCAGTTCCCAACCGACAGGGAACTACGAGCAGTACTTC	CASSSQPTGNYEQYF
TRBV28	TRBJ1-3	-	TRBD1	TGTGCCAGCAGTATAACCGGGACAGGCCGTGGCACCATATATTTT	CASSITGTGRGTIYF
TRBV27	TRBJ2-7	-	TRBD1	TGTGCCAGCAGTTTGGGGCCGGGACAGAGTACCTACGAGCAGTACTTC	CASSLGPGQSTYEQYF
TRBV5-6	TRBJ1-6	once	TRBD1	TGTGCCAGCAGCTTCGGGACAGGGGCAACATCACCCCTCCACTTT	CASSFGTGATSPLHF
TRBV25-1	TRBJ1-2	-	-	TGTGCCAGCAAAGACAGAGGCTATGGCTACACCTTC	CASKDRGYGYTF
TRBV2	TRBJ1-5	-	TRBD1	TGTGCCAGCAGGGCGACAGGGAGAGATCAGCCCCAGCATTTT	CASRATGRDQPQHF
TRBV4-2	TRBJ1-3	-	TRBD1	TGTGCCAGCAGCCTGGGGACAGCCTCTGGAAACACCATATATTTT	CASSLGTASGNTIYF
TRBV4-3	TRBJ2-7	-	-	TGCGCCAGCAGCCAGGATACAGGGTTCGAGCAGTACTTC	CASSQDTGFEQYF
TRBV29-1	TRBJ2-1	once	TRBD2	TGCAGCGCTGGGCAGCGGGGGAGCTCCTACAATGAGCAGTTCTTC	CSAGQRGSSYNEQFF
TRBV27	TRBJ1-3	-	TRBD1	TGTGCCAGCAGCCAACAGGGGAGTGGAAACACCATATATTTT	CASSQQGSGNTIYF
TRBV28	TRBJ2-3	-	-	TGTGCCAGCAGTTTAGTAGGGGGATCCACAGATACGCAGTATTTT	CASSLVGGSTDTQYF
TRBV5-1	TRBJ2-7	few	TRBD1	TGCGCCAGCAGCTTAGGATCGGACAGGGGCTACGAGCAGTACTTC	CASSLGSDRGYEQYF
TRBV6-6	TRBJ1-1	-	-	TGTGCCAGCACCCTACAGGCCACTGAAGCTTTCTTT	CASTLQATEAFF
TRBV27	TRBJ1-5	-	-	TGTGCCAGCAGTTTGGGGGGACAGCCCCAGCATTTT	CASSLGGQPQHF
TRBV5-4	TRBJ2-1	-	TRBD1	TGTGCCAGCAGCTTCCGGACAGGGGGCAATGAGCAGTTCTTC	CASSFRTGGNEQFF
TRBV5-1	TRBJ2-5	once	-	TGCGCCAGCAGCTCCGGGGGTTTGGGCTGGGAGACCCAGTACTTC	CASSSGGLGWETQYF
TRBV5-4	TRBJ2-6	-	-	TGTGCCAGCAGCCCCGGTGGCTCTGGGGCCAACGTCCTGACTTTC	CASSPGGSGANVLTF
TRBV28	TRBJ2-1	-	-	TGTGCCAGCAGGAAAAACGGACTTTACAATGAGCAGTTCTTC	CASRKNGLYNEQFF
TRBV29-1	TRBJ1-5	once	TRBD1	TGCAGCGCCGAAACAGGGGTGGGTCAGCCCCAGCATTTT	CSAETGVGQPQHF
TRBV19	TRBJ1-6	-	TRBD1	TGTGCCAGCCACCGCCCGGGACAGGGGGGGGATTCACCCCTCCACTTT	CASHRPGQGGDSPLHF